One T cell receptor beta chain is described in this entry. No antigen is known for it. No per-base quality is available; no much larger clone lies one base away. Other DNA sequences in the same sample also yield this CDR3. Participants in the prospective study were aged roughly 18 to 90 years, lived in some 24 United States geographic areas, and enrolled through a virtual design. Cohort assignment in the prospective study relied on participant-reported clinical history from a screening survey and a study questionnaire. ImmuneRACE Cohort 3 recovered participants were defined by two consecutive negative NP/OP PCR tests, healthcare professional clearance, or symptom resolution. In the prospective study, whole blood, serum and a nasopharyngeal or oropharyngeal swab were collected from each participant by mobile phlebotomists. Prospective study participants could optionally give additional blood draws and questionnaires over an approximately 2-month period. Before DNA extraction, prospective study blood samples were shipped either frozen or at room temperature.

TCRbeta CDR3 regions were amplified from genomic DNA by means of the immunoSEQ Assay, a bias-controlled multiplex PCR. The authors' analysis ran thus. The number of nucleated cells in each sample was estimated from the amplification of reference gene primers within the assay. To quantify the absolute abundance of each unique TCRbeta CDR3 rearrangement, sequence reads were collapsed and filtered. For each sample, productive Simpson clonality was calculated as the square root of Simpson's diversity index over productive rearrangements. What TCRdb holds here is the immuneACCESS table cut down to in-frame rearrangements. Part of the clones is not present; checked against another copy, under half of the missing clones reflect an unresolved V gene, and the others are unexplained. Clone size and the V and J calls come from that table; the DNA yielded D and trimming. The sample table holds around 150,000 clones, of which roughly 90% were seen once. Approximately 6.6% of the sample belongs to the ten largest clones.

The CDR3 starts with the cysteine, ends with the phenylalanine, and has 16 residues. Kept here is only the CDR3 DNA, which spans 48 bases and is read in frame from base 1. In the germline V gene, CDR1 corresponds to SGHTA and CDR2 to FQGTGA. The germline V end is reduced by 5 bases and the J end by 5 bases; junction bases left unmatched: 11. The data stem from a study of blood T cell repertoires in COVID-19 (dated by TCRdb to the early 2020s). Turning to the overall study: The collaborator samples originated in the United States, Italy and Spain and spanned the acute and convalescent phases of COVID-19. The material from the prospective study consisted of cDNA or gDNA derived from T cells, B-cell-depleted T cells, or PBMCs. Subjects who had been exposed to COVID-19, were actively infected with it, or had recovered from it provided the deeply sampled blood TCRbeta repertoires that made up the dataset. The repertoires were released in a freely available public database intended as a resource for research on the immune response to SARS-CoV-2. The samples were drawn from the first 160 participants of the ongoing ImmuneRACE study and from 950 to 1,500 subjects provided by 6 global collaborators. Nearly every sample came with metadata listing a de-identified subject ID, COVID-19 status, age in years and sex. Where available, HLA class I and class II types were obtained from metadata supplied by the sample provider rather than from assay-based typing.

The research as a whole found: Clinical and demographic metadata were provided uncurated, with the amount varying by source and participant.

The source material was PBMCs or T cells enriched from blood (not recorded which). The rearranged segments are TRBV7-3 and TRBJ2-5; TRBD2 matches 10 bases in the middle. The TCR sequence derives from a woman in her forties or fifties who had recovered from COVID-19. The encoded CDR3 is CASSARASGGWETQYF. Here is the DNA: TGTGCCAGCAGCGCCAGGGCTAGCGGGGGTTGGGAGACCCAGTACTTC.